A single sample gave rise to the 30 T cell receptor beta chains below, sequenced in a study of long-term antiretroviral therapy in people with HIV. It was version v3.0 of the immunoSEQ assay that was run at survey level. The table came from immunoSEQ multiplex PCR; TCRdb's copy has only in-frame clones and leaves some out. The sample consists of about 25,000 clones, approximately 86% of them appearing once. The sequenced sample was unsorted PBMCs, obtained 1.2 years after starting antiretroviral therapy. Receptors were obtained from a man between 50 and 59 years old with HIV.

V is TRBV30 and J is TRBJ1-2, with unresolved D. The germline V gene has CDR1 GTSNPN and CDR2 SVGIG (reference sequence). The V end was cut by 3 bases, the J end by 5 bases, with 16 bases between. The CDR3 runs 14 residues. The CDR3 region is CAWRAWSDAYGYTF. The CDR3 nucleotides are TGTGCCTGGAGGGCCTGGAGTGACGCTTATGGCTACACCTTC. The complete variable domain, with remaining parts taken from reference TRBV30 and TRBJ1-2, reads SQTIHQWPATLVQPVGSPLSLECTVEGTSNPNLYWYRQAAGRGLQLLFYSVGIGQISSEVPQNLSASRPQDRQFILSSKKLLLSDSGFYLCAWRAWSDAYGYTFGSGTRLTVV.

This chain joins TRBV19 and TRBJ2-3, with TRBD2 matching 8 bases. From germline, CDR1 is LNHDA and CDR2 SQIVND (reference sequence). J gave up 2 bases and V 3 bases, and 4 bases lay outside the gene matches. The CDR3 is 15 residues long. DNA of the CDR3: TGTGCCAGTAGTATTGGACTAGCCCTCACAGATACGCAGTATTTT. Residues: CASSIGLALTDTQYF. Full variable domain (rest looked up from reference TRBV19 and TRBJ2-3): DGGITQSPKYLFRKEGQNVTLSCEQNLNHDAMYWYRQDPGQGLRLIYYSQIVNDFQKGDIAEGYSVSREKKESFPLTVTSAQKNPTAFYLCASSIGLALTDTQYFGPGTRLTVL.

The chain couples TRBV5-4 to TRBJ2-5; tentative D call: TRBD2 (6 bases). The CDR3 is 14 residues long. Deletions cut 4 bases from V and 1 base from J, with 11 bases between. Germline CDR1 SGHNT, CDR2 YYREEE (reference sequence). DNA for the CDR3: TGTGCCAGCAGCGGATCGGGACTCCAAGAGACCCAGTACTTC. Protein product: CASSGSGLQETQYF.

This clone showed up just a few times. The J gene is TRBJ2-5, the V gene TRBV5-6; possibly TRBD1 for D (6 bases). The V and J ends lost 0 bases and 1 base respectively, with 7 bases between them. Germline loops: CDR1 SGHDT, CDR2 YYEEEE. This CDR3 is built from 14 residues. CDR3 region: CASSLDRVQETQYF. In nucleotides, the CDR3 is TGTGCCAGCAGCTTGGACAGGGTCCAAGAGACCCAGTACTTC. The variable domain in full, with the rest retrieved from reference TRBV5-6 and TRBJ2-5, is DAGVTQSPTHLIKTRGQQVTLRCSPKSGHDTVSWYQQALGQGPQFIFQYYEEEERQRGNFPDRFSGHQFPNYSSELNVNALLLGDSALYLCASSLDRVQETQYFGPGTRLLVL.

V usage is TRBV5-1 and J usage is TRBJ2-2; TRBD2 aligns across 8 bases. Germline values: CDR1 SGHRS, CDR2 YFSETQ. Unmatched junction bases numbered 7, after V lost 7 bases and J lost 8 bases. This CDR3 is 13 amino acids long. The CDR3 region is CASLAGPSGELFF. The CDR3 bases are TGCGCCAGCTTAGCGGGGCCTTCTGGGGAGCTGTTTTTT.

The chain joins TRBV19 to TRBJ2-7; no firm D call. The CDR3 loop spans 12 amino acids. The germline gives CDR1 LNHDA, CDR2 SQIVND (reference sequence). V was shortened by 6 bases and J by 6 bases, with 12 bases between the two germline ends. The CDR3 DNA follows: TGTGCCAGTAGGGGTCTAGGATCCGAGCAGTACTTC. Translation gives CASRGLGSEQYF.

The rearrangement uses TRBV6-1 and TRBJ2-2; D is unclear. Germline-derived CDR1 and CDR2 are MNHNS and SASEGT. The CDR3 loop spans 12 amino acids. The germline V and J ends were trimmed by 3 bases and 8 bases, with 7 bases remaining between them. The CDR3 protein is CASSDRIGELFF. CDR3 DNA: TGTGCCAGCAGTGACCGGATTGGGGAGCTGTTTTTT.

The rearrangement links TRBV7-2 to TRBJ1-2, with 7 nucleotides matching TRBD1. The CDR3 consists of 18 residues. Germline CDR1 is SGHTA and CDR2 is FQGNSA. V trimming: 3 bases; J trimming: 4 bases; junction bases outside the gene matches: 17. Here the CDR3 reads CASSLFPRDSSILYGYTF. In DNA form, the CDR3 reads TGTGCCAGCAGCTTGTTTCCCCGGGACAGCTCCATTCTCTATGGCTACACCTTC. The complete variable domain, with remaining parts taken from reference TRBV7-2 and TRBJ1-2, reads GAGVSQSPSNKVTEKGKDVELRCDPISGHTALYWYRQSLGQGLEFLIYFQGNSAPDKSGLPSDRFSAERTGGSVSTLTIQRTQQEDSAVYLCASSLFPRDSSILYGYTFGSGTRLTVV.

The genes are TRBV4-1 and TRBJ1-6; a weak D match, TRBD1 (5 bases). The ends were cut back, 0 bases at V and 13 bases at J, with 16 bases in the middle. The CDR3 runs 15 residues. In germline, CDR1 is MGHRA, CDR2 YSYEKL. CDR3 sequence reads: CASSQDRGTLSPLHF. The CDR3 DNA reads TGCGCCAGCAGCCAAGATCGAGGGACCCTCTCTCCCCTCCACTTT.

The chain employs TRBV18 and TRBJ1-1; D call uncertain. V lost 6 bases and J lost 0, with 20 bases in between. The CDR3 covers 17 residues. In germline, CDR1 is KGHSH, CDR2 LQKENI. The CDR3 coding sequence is TGTGCCAGCTCGAGGCCGGCCCGGGGTTCGGTGAACACTGAAGCTTTCTTT. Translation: CASSRPARGSVNTEAFF.

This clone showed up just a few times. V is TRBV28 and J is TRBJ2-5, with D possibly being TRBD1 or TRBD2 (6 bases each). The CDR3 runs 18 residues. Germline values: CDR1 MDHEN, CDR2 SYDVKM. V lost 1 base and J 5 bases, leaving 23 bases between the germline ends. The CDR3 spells CASSLSRSGGSRRETQYF. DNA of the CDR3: TGTGCCAGCAGTTTATCCCGATCCGGGGGCTCTCGGCGGGAGACCCAGTACTTC.

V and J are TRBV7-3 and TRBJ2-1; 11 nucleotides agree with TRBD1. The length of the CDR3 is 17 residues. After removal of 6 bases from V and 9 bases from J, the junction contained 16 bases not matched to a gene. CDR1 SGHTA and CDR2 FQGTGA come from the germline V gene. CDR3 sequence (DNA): TGTGCCAGCAGTTATAATCCGGGACAGGGGGTCTTAAGTGAGCAGTTCTTC. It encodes CASSYNPGQGVLSEQFF.

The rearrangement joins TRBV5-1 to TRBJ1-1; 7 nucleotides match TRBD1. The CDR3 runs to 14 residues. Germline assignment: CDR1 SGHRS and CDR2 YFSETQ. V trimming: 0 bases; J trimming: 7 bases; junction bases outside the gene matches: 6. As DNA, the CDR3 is TGCGCCAGCAGCTTGGAAGGACAGGTATATGAAGCTTTCTTT. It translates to CASSLEGQVYEAFF.

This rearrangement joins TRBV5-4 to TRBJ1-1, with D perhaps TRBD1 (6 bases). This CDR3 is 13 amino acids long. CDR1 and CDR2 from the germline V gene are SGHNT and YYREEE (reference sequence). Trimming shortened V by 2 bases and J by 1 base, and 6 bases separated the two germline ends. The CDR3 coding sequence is TGTGCCAGCAGCTTAGGGGGGAACACTGAAGCTTTCTTT. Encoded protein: CASSLGGNTEAFF.

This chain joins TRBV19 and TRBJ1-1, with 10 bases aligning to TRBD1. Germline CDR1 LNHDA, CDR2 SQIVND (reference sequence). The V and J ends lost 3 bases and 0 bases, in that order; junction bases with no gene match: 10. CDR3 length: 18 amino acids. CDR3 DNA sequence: TGTGCCAGTAGTATTGGTCGGGGACAGGGGTTAATGAACACTGAAGCTTTCTTT. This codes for CASSIGRGQGLMNTEAFF.

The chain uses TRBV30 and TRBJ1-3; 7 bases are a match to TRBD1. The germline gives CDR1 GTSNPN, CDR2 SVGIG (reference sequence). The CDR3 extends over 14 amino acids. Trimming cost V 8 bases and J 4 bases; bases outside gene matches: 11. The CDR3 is CARATGSGGNTIYF. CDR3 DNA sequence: TGTGCCAGAGCGACAGGGTCAGGAGGAAACACCATATATTTT.

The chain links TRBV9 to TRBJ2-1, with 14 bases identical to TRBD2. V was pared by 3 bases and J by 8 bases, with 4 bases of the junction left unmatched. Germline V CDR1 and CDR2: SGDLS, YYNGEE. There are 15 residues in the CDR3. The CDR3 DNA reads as TGTGCCAGCAGCGCAGAGGGACTAGCGGGGGATGAGCAGTTCTTC. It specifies CASSAEGLAGDEQFF.

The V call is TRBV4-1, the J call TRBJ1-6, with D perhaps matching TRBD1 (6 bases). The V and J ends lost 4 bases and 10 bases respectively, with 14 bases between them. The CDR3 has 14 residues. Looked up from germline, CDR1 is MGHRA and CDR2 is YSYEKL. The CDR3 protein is CASSPQGVRSPLHF. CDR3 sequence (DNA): TGCGCCAGCAGCCCACAGGGTGTAAGGTCACCCCTCCACTTT.

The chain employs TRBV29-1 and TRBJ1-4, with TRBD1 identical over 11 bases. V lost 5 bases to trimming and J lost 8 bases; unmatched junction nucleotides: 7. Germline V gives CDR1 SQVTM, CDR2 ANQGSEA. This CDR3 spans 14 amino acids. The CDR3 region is CSVSGTGGREKLFF. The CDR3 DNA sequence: TGCAGCGTTTCCGGGACAGGGGGTCGGGAAAAACTGTTTTTT.

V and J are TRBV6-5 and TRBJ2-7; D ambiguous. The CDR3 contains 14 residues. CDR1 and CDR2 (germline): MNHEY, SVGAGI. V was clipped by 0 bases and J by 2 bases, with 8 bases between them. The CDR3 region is CASSYSGDTYEQYF. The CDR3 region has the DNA TGTGCCAGCAGTTACTCGGGTGATACCTACGAGCAGTACTTC.

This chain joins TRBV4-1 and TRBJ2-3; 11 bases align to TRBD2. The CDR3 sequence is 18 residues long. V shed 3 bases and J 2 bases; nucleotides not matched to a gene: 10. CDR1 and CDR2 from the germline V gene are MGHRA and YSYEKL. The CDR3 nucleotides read TGCGCCAGCAGCCATTGGACTAGCGGGTCGTCGAACACAGATACGCAGTATTTT. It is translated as CASSHWTSGSSNTDTQYF.

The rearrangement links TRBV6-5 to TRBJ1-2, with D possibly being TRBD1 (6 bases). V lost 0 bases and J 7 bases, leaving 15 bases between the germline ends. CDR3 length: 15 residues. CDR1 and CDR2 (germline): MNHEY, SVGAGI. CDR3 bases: TGTGCCAGCAGTTACTCCACAGGGACGGACAGTGGCTACACCTTC. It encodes CASSYSTGTDSGYTF.

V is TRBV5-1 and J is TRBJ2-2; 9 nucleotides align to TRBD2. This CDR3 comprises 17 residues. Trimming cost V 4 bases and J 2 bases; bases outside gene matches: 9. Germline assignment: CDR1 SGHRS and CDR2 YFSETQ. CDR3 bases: TGCGCCAGCAGCAGGAGGGTAGCGGGGGAAAACACCGGGGAGCTGTTTTTT. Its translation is CASSRRVAGENTGELFF.

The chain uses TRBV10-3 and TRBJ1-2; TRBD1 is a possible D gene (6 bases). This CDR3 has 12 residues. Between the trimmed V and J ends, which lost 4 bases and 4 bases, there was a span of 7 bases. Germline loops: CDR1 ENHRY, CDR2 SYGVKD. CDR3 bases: TGTGCCATCAGTGGAGGGGGCTATGGCTACACCTTC. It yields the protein CAISGGGYGYTF.

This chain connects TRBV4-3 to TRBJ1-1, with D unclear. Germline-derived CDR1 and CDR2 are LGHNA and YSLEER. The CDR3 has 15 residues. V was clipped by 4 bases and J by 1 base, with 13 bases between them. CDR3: CASSLTWSGNTEAFF. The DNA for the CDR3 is TGCGCCAGCAGCCTTACATGGAGTGGGAACACTGAAGCTTTCTTT.

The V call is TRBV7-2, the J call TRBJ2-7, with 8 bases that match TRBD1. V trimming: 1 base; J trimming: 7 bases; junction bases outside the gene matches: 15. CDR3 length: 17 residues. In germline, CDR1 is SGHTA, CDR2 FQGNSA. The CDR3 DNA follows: TGTGCCAGCAGCTTAGGCCCTCCCGGGACAGGTTCGAGGGAGCAGTACTTC. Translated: CASSLGPPGTGSREQYF.

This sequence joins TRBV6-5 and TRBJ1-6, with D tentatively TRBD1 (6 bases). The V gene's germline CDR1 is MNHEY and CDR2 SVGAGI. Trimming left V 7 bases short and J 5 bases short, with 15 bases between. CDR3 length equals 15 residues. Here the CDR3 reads CASKFAQGNNSPLHF. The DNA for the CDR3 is TGTGCCAGCAAATTTGCACAGGGAAATAATTCACCCCTCCACTTT.

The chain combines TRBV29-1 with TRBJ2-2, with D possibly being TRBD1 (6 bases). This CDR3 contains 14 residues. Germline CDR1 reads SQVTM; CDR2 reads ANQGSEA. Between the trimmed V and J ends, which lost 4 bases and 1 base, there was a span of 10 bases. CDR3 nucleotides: TGCAGCGTTGTGGACAGTAGGAACACCGGGGAGCTGTTTTTT. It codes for CSVVDSRNTGELFF.

CDR3 sequence: CASSQARTLGGGEKLFF. CDR3 nucleotide sequence: TGCGCCAGCAGCCAAGCCCGGACACTCGGAGGGGGTGAAAAACTGTTTTTT. The chain recombines TRBV4-1 with TRBJ1-4; a weak D match, TRBD1 (6 bases). Trimming pared 1 base from V and 7 bases from J, leaving 19 bases between. The CDR3 sequence is 17 residues long. Germline V gene sequence: CDR1 MGHRA, CDR2 YSYEKL.

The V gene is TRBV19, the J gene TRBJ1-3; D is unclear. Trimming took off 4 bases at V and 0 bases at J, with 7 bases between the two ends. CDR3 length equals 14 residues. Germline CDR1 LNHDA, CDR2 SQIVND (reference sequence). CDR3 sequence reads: CASSTQSSGNTIYF. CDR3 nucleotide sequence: TGTGCCAGTAGTACCCAGAGCTCTGGAAACACCATATATTTT. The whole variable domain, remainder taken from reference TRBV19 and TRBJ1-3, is DGGITQSPKYLFRKEGQNVTLSCEQNLNHDAMYWYRQDPGQGLRLIYYSQIVNDFQKGDIAEGYSVSREKKESFPLTVTSAQKNPTAFYLCASSTQSSGNTIYFGEGSWLTVV.